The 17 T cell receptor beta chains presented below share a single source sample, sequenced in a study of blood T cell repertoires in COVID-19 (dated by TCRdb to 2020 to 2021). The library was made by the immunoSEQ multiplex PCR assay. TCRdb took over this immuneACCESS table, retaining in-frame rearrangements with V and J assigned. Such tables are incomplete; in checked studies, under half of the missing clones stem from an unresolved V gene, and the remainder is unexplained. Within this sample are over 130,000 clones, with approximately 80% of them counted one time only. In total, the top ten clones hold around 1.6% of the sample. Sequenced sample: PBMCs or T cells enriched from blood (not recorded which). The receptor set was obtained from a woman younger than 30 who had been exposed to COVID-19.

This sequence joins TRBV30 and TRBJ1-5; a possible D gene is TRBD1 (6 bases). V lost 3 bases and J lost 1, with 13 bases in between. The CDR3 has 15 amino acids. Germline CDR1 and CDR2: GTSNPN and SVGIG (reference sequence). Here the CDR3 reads CAWSHQGQSNQPQHF. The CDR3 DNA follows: TGTGCCTGGAGCCACCAGGGACAAAGCAATCAGCCCCAGCATTTT.

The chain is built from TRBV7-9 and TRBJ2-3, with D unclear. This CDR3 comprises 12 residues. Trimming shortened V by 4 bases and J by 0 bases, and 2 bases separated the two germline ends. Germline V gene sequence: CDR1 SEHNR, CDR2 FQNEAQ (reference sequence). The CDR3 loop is CASSSSTDTQYF. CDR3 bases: TGTGCCAGCAGCTCTAGCACAGATACGCAGTATTTT.

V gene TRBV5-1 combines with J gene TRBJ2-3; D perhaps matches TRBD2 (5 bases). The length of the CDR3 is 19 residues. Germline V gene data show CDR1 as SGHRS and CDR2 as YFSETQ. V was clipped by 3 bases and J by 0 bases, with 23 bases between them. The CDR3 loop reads CASSSPSQSSRRSTDTQYF. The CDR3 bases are TGCGCCAGCAGCTCCCCATCCCAATCTAGCAGGAGAAGCACAGATACGCAGTATTTT.

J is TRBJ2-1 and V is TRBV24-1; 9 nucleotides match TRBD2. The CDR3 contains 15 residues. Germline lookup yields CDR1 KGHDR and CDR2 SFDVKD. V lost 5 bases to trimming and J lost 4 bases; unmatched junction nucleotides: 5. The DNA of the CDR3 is TGTGCCACCAGTGGACTAGCGGACATGTACAATGAGCAGTTCTTC. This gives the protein CATSGLADMYNEQFF.

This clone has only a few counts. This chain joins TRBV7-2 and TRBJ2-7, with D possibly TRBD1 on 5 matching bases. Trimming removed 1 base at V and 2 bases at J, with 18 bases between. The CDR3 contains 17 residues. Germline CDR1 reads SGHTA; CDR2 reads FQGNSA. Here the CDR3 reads CASSLVVRQDSPYEQYF. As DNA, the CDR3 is TGTGCCAGCAGCTTAGTAGTCCGACAAGACAGCCCCTACGAGCAGTACTTC.

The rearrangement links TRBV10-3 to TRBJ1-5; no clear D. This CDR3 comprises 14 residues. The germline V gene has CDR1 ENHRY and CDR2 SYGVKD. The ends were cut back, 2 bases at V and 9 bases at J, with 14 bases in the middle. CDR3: CAISEDGRGGPQHF. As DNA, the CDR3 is TGTGCCATCAGTGAGGACGGCCGTGGAGGGCCCCAGCATTTT.

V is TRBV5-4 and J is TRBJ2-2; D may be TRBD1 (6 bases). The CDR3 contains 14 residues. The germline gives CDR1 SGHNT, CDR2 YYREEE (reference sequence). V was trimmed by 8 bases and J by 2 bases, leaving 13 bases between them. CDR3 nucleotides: TGTGCCAGTACTACAGGGTTAAACACCGGGGAGCTGTTTTTT. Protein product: CASTTGLNTGELFF.

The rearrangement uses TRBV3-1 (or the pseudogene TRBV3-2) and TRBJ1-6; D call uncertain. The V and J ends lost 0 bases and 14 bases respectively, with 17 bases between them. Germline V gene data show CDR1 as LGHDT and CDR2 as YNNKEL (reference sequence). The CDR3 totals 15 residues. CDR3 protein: CASSQDLVEVQTLHF. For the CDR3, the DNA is TGTGCCAGCAGCCAAGATCTTGTCGAGGTACAAACCCTCCACTTT.

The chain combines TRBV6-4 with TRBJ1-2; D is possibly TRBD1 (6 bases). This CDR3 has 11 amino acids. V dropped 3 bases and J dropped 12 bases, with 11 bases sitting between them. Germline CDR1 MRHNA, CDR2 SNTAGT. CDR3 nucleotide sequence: TGTGCCAGCAGTGAGTCGCAGGGGAACACCTTC. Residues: CASSESQGNTF.

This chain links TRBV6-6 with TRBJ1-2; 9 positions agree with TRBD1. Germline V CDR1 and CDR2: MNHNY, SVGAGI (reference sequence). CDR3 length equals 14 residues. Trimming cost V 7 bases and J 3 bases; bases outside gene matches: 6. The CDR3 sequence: CASTPGQGHYGYTF. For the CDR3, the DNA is TGTGCCAGCACCCCGGGACAGGGCCACTATGGCTACACCTTC.

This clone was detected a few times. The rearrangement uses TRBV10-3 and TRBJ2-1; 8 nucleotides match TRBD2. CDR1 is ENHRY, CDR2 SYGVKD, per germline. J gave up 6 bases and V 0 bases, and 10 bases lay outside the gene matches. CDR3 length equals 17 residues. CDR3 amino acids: CAISESLAGGRVNEQFF. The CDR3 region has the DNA TGTGCCATCAGTGAGTCCCTAGCGGGCGGCCGAGTCAATGAGCAGTTCTTC.

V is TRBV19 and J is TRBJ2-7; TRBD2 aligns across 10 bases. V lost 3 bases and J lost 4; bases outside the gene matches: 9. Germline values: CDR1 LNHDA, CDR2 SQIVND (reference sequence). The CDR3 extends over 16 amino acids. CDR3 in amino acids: CASSIRLAGVVYEQYF. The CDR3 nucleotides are TGTGCCAGTAGTATTCGGCTAGCGGGAGTTGTTTACGAGCAGTACTTC.

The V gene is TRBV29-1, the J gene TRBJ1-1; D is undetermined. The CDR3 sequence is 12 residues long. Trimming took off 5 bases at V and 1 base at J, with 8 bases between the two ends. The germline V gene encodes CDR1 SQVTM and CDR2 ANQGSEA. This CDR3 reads CSVQEGNTEAFF. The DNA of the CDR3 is TGCAGCGTTCAGGAAGGGAACACTGAAGCTTTCTTT.

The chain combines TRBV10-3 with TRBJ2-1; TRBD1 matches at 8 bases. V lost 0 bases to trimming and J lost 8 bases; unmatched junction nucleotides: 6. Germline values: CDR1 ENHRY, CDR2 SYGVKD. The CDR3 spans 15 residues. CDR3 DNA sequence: TGTGCCATCAGTGAGTCGGGTCAGGGGGCGTATGAGCAGTTCTTC. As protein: CAISESGQGAYEQFF.

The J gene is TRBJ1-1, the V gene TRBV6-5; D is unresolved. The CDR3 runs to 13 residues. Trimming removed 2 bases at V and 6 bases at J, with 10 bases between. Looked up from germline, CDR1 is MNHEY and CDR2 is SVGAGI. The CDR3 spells CASSYMRGAEAFF. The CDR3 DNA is TGTGCCAGCAGTTACATGCGGGGAGCTGAAGCTTTCTTT.

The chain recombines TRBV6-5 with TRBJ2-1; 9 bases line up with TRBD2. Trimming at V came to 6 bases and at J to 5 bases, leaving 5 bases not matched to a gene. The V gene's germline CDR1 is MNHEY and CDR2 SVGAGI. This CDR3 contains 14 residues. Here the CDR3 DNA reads TGTGCCAGCAGACATAGCGGGAGAAACAATGAGCAGTTCTTC. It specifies CASRHSGRNNEQFF.

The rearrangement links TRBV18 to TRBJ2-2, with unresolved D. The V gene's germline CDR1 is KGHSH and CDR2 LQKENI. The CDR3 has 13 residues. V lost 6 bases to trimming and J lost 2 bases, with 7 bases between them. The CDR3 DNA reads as TGTGCCAGCTCCACAGTTAACACCGGGGAGCTGTTTTTT. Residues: CASSTVNTGELFF.